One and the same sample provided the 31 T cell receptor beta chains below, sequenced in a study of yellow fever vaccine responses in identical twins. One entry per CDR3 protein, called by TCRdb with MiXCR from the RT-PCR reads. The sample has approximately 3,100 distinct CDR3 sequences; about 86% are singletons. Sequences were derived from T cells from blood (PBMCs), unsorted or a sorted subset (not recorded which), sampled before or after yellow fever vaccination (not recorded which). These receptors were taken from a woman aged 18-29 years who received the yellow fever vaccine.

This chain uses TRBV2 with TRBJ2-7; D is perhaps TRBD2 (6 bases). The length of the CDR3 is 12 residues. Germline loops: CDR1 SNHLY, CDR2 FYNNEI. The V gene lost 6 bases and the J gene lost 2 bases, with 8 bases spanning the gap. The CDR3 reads CASRGGTYEQYF. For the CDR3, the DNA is TGTGCCAGCAGGGGAGGAACCTACGAGCAGTACTTC.

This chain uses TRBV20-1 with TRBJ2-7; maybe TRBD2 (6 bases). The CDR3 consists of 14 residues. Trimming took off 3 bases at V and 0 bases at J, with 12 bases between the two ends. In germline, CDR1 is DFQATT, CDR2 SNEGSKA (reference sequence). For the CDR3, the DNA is TGCAGTGCTAGGCTAGCGAGGAGCTCCTACGAGCAGTACTTC. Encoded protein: CSARLARSSYEQYF.

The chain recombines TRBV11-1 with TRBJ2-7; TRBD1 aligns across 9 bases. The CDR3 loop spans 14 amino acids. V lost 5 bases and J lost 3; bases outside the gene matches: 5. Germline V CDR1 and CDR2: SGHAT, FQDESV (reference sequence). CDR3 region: CASSRPGQGYEQYF. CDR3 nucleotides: TGTGCCAGCAGCAGACCGGGACAGGGCTACGAGCAGTACTTC.

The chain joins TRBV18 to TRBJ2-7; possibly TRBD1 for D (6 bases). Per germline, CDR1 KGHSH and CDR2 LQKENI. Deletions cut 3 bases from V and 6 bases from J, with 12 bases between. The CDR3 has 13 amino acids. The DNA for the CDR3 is TGTGCCAGCTCACCCACAGGGCGCGGCGAGCAGTACTTC. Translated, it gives CASSPTGRGEQYF.

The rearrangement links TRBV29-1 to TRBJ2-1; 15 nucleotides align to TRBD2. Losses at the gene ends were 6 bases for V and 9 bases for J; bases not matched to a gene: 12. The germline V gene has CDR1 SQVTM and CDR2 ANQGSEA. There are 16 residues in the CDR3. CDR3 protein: CSVQRTSGRARSEQFF. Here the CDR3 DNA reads TGCAGCGTCCAGCGGACTAGCGGGAGGGCCAGAAGTGAGCAGTTCTTC.

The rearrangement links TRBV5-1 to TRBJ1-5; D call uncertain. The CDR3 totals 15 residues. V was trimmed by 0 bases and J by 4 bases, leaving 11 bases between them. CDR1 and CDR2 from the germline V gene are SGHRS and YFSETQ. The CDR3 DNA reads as TGCGCCAGCAGCTTGGTCGGAGATAGAAATCAGCCCCAGCATTTT. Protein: CASSLVGDRNQPQHF. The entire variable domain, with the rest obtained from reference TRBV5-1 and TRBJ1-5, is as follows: KAGVTQTPRYLIKTRGQQVTLSCSPISGHRSVSWYQQTPGQGLQFLFEYFSETQRNKGNFPGRFSGRQFSNSRSEMNVSTLELGDSALYLCASSLVGDRNQPQHFGDGTRLSIL.

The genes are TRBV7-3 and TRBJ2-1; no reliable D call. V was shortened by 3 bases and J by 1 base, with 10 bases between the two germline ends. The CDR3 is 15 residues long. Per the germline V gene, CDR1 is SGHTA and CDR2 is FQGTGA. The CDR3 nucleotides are TGTGCCAGCAGCTTGGCCCCGGGTTCCTACAATGAGCAGTTCTTC. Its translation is CASSLAPGSYNEQFF.

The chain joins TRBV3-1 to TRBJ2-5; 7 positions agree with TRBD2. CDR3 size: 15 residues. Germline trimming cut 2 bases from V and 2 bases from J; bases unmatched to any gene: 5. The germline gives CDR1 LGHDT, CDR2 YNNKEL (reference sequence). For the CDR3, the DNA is TGTGCCAGCAGCCAATTAGCGGGCAAACAAGAGACCCAGTACTTC. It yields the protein CASSQLAGKQETQYF.

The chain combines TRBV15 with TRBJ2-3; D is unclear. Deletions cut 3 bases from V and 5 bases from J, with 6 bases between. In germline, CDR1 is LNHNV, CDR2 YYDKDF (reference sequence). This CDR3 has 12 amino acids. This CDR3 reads CATSSYLDTQYF. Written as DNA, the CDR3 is TGTGCCACCAGCAGCTACTTAGATACGCAGTATTTT. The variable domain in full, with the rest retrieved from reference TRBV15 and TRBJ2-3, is DAMVIQNPRYQVTQFGKPVTLSCSQTLNHNVMYWYQQKSSQAPKLLFHYYDKDFNNEADTPDNFQSRRPNTSFCFLDIRSPGLGDTAMYLCATSSYLDTQYFGPGTRLTVL.

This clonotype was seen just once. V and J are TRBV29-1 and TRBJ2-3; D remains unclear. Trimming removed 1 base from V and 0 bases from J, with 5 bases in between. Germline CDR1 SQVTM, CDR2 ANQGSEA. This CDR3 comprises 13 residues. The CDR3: CSVEVGSTDTQYF. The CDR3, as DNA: TGCAGCGTTGAAGTGGGCAGCACAGATACGCAGTATTTT.

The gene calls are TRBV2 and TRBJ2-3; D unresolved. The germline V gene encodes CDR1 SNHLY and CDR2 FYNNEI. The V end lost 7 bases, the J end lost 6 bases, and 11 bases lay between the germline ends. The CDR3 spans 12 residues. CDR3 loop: CASNMQVDTQYF. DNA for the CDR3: TGTGCCAGCAATATGCAAGTCGATACGCAGTATTTT.

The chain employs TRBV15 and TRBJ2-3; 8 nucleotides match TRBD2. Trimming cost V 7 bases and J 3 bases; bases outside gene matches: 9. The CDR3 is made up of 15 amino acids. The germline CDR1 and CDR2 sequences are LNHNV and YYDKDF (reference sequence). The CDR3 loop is CATKSGGPATDTQYF. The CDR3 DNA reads TGTGCCACCAAAAGCGGGGGCCCTGCGACAGATACGCAGTATTTT.

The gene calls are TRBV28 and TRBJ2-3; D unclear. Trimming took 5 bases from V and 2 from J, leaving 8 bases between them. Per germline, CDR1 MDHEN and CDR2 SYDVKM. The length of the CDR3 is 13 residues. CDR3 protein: CASSPQSTDTQYF. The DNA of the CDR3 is TGTGCCAGCAGTCCACAATCCACAGATACGCAGTATTTT.

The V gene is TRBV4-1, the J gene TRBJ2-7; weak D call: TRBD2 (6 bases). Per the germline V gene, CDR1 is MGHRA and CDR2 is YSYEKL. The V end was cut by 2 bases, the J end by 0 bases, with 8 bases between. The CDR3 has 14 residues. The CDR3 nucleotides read TGCGCCAGCAGCCAACGGGGGAGCTCCTACGAGCAGTACTTC. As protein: CASSQRGSSYEQYF.

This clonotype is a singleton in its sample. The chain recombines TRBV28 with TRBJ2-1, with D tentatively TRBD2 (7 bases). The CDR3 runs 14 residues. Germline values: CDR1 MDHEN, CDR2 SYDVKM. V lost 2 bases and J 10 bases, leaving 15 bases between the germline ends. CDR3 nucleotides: TGTGCCAGCAGTTTAGGGCGGGGGCATCGGGAGCAGTTCTTC. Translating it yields CASSLGRGHREQFF.

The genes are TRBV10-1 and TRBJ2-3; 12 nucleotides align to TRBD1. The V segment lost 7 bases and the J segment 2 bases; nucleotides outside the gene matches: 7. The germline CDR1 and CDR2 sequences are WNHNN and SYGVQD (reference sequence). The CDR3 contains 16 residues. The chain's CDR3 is CASNPGTGGYTDTQYF. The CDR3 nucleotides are TGCGCCAGCAATCCCGGGACAGGGGGCTACACAGATACGCAGTATTTT.

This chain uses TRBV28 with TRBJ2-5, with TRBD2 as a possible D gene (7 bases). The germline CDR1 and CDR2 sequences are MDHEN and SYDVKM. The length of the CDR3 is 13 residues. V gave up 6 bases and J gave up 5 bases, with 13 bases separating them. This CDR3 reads CASSPGGPETQYF. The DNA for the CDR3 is TGTGCCAGCAGCCCGGGGGGCCCGGAGACCCAGTACTTC.

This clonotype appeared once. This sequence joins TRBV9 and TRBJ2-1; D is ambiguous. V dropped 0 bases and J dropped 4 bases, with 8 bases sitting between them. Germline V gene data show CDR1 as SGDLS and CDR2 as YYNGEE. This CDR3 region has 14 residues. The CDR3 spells CASSVDGGYNEQFF. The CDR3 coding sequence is TGTGCCAGCAGCGTAGATGGCGGATACAATGAGCAGTTCTTC.

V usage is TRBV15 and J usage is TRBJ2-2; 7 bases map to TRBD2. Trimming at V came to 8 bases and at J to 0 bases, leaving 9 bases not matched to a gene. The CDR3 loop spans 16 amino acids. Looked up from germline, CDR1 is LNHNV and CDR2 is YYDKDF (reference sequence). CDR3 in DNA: TGTGCCACCGCTACCCGGGACTACGCGAACACCGGGGAGCTGTTTTTT. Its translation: CATATRDYANTGELFF.

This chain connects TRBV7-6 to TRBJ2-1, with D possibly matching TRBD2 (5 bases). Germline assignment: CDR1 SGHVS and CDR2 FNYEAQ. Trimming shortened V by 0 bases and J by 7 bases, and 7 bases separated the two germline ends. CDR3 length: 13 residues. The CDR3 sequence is CASSLARGNEQFF. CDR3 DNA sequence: TGTGCCAGCAGCTTAGCGCGAGGGAATGAGCAGTTCTTC. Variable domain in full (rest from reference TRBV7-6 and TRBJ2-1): GAGVSQSPRYKVTKRGQDVALRCDPISGHVSLYWYRQALGQGPEFLTYFNYEAQQDKSGLPNDRFSAERPEGSISTLTIQRTEQRDSAMYRCASSLARGNEQFFGPGTRLTVL.

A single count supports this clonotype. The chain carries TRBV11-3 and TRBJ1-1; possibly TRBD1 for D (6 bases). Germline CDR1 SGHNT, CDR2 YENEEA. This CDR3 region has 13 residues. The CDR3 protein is CVCGRTVNTEAFF. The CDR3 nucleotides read TGTGTTTGCGGGAGGACAGTTAACACTGAAGCTTTCTTT.

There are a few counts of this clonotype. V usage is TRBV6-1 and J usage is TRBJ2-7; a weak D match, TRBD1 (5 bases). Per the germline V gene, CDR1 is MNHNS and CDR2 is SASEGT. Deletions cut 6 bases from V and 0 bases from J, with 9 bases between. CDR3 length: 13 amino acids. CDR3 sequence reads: CASSRTPSYEQYF. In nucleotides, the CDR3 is TGTGCCAGCAGCAGGACACCCTCCTACGAGCAGTACTTC.

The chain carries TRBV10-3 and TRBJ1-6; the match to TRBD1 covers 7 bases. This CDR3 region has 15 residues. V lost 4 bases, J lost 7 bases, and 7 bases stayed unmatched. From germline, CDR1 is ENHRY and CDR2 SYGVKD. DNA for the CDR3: TGTGCCATCAGTGGAGACGGGACAGTAAATTCACCCCTCCACTTT. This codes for CAISGDGTVNSPLHF.

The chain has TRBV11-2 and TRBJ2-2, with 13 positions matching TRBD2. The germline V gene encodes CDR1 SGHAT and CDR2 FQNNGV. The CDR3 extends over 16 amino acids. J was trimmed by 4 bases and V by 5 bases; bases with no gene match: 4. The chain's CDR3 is CASSPGTSGITGELFF. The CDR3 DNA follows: TGTGCCAGCAGCCCCGGGACTAGCGGGATCACCGGGGAGCTGTTTTTT.

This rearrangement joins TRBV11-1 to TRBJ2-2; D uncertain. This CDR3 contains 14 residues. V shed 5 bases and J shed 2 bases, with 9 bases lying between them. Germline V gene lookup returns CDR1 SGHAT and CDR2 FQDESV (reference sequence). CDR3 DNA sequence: TGTGCCAGCAGCCTGATGGTAAACACCGGGGAGCTGTTTTTT. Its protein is CASSLMVNTGELFF.

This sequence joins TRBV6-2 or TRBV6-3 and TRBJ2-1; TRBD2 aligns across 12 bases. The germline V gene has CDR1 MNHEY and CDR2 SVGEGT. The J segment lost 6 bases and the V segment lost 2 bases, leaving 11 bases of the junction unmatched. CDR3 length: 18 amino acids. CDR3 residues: CASSYLPTGTSGPNEQFF. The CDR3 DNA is TGTGCCAGCAGTTACCTTCCCACCGGGACTAGCGGGCCCAATGAGCAGTTCTTC.

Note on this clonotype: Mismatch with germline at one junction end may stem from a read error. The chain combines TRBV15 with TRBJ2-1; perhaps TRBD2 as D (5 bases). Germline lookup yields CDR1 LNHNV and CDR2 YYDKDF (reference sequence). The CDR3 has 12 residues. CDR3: CAASGSYNEQFF. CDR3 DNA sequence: TGTGCCGCCAGCGGCTCCTACAATGAGCAGTTCTTC. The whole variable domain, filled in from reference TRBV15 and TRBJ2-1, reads DAMVIQNPRYQVTQFGKPVTLSCSQTLNHNVMYWYQQKSSQAPKLLFHYYDKDFNNEADTPDNFQSRRPNTSFCFLDIRSPGLGDTAMYLCAASGSYNEQFFGPGTRLTVL.

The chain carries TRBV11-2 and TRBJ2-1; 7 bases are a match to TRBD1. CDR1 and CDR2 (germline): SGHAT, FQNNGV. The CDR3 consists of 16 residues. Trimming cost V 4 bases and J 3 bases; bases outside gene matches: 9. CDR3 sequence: CASSSAGTEVYNEQFF. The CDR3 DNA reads TGTGCCAGCAGCTCGGCCGGGACAGAAGTCTACAATGAGCAGTTCTTC.

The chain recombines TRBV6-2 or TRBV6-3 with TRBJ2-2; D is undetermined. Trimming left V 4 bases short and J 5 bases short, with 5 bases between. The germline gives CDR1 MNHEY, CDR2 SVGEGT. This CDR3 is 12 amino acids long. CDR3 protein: CASSLLTGELFF. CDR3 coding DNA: TGTGCCAGCAGTTTGTTAACCGGGGAGCTGTTTTTT.

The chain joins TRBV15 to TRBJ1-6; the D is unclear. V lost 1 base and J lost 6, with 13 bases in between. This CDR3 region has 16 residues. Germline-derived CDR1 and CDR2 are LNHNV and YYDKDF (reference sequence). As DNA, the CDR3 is TGTGCCACCAGCAGAGTCGTCGGACGGTCTAATTCACCCCTCCACTTT. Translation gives CATSRVVGRSNSPLHF.

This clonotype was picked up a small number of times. The CDR3 DNA is TGTGCCAGCAGTGGGACAGTATACGAGCAGTACTTC. The encoded protein is CASSGTVYEQYF. V gene TRBV28 combines with J gene TRBJ2-7, with 7 bases identical to TRBD1. Trimming took 5 bases from V and 4 from J; bases not matched to a gene: 2. The CDR3 contains 12 residues. Germline CDR1 MDHEN, CDR2 SYDVKM.